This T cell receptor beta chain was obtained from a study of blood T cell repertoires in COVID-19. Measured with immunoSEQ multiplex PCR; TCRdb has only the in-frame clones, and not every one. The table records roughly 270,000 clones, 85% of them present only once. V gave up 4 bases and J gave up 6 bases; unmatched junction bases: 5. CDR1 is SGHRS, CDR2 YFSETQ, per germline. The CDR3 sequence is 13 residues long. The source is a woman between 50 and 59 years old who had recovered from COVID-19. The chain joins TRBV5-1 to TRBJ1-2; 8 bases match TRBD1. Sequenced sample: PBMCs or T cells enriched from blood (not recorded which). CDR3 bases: TGCGCCAGCAGCCGACAGGGGCCGGATGGCTACACCTTC. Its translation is CASSRQGPDGYTF. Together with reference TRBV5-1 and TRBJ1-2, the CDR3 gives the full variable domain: KAGVTQTPRYLIKTRGQQVTLSCSPISGHRSVSWYQQTPGQGLQFLFEYFSETQRNKGNFPGRFSGRQFSNSRSEMNVSTLELGDSALYLCASSRQGPDGYTFGSGTRLTVV.